The following is a T cell receptor beta chain sequence with its context. Other DNA variants within this sample encode the same CDR3. CD45RO-negative CD8 cells positively selected for CCR7 made up the naive population, which excluded terminally differentiated effector memory CD45RA+ cells. Germline trimming cut 0 bases from V and 2 bases from J; bases unmatched to any gene: 4. There are 15 residues in the CDR3. CDR1 and CDR2 (germline): MNHEY, SVGAGI. This specimen belongs to a study of shared clonotypes between healthy human individuals. Sorted-subset replicate PCRs used roughly 220 ng DNA, approximately 33,000 T cell genomes. Libraries were prepared by immunoSEQ multiplex PCR; TCRdb keeps only in-frame clonotypes and omits some of them. The sample includes around 1.9 million clones, approximately 94% seen only once; the top ten take 1.5% to 2%.

The J gene is TRBJ2-7, the V gene TRBV6-5; 7 bases are a match to TRBD2. This receptor was identified in a man aged 18 to 35 in good health. Some clones in this sample may be carry-over from other donors' samples. Sample: naive CD8+ T cells from PBMCs. CDR3 loop: CASSYSTGLTYEQYF. The CDR3 nucleotides are TGTGCCAGCAGTTACTCGACGGGACTAACCTACGAGCAGTACTTC.